The present T cell receptor beta chain was sequenced within a study of blood T cell repertoires in COVID-19 (dated by TCRdb to about 2020). With regard to the full study: The collaborator samples originated in the United States, Italy and Spain and spanned the acute and convalescent phases of COVID-19. A de-identified subject ID, COVID-19 status, age in years and sex were almost always included in the sample metadata. Samples were obtained from the ongoing ImmuneRACE study (first 160 participants) and from some 1,200 subjects provided by 6 global collaborators. Where available, HLA class I and class II types were taken from metadata supplied by the sample provider and were not determined by assay-based typing. The repertoires were made available in a free public database intended to serve as a resource for research on the immune response to SARS-CoV-2. Subjects who had been exposed to COVID-19, were actively infected with it, or had recovered from it provided the deeply sampled blood TCRbeta repertoires that made up the dataset. The prospective study material was composed of cDNA or gDNA derived from T cells, B-cell-depleted T cells, or PBMCs.

Worth noting for this clone: Its specific antigen is unknown. Within one base of it there is no much larger clone, and no base qualities were kept.

CDR1 SQVTM and CDR2 ANQGSEA were looked up in the germline V gene. The CDR3 starts with the cysteine, ends with the phenylalanine, and has 13 residues. Here the CDR3 DNA is all that survives: 39 bases in frame from base 1. V gives up 4 bases and J gives up 2 bases, and the segment between their germline ends measures 11 bases. Another Seattle source contributed samples from volunteer blood donors who had recovered from COVID-19. Each collaborating institution followed its own protocols to collect whole blood in K2EDTA tubes. Collaborator samples were shipped for TCRbeta analysis as frozen whole blood, isolated PBMCs, or DNA extracted from either sample type. Findings and caveats that apply to the study as a whole: The quantity of clinical and demographic metadata differed by source and by participant and was supplied without curation.

The immunoSEQ Assay, a bias-controlled multiplex PCR, was used to amplify TCRbeta CDR3 regions from genomic DNA. From the authors' description of their analysis: The number of nucleated cells in each sample was estimated from the amplification of reference gene primers within the assay. Sequence reads were collapsed and filtered to measure the absolute abundance of every unique TCRbeta CDR3 rearrangement. For each sample, productive Simpson clonality was calculated as the square root of Simpson's diversity index across productive rearrangements. TCRdb provides this immuneACCESS table in a form limited to in-frame rearrangements. Some clones are lacking; in checked studies, under half of them reflect an unresolved V gene, and why the rest are absent is not known. V, J and clone size were drawn from that table, and D and trimming were deduced from the DNA. In all, the sample holds some 270,000 clones, and about four fifths of those were seen once. The ten biggest clones cover roughly 1.4% of the sample.

This sequence was found in a woman between 40 and 55 years old who had recovered from COVID-19. The sequencing sample was made of peripheral blood. Here the chain combines TRBV29-1 and TRBJ2-5, with TRBD1 as a weak D call on 6 bases. The DNA sequence follows: TGCAGCGTTGGAAGGACAGCTCAAGAGACCCAGTACTTC. This is translated as CSVGRTAQETQYF.